This T cell receptor beta chain appears in the sequencing data of a study of tumor-infiltrating lymphocytes in primary liver carcinoma. Study results and caveats: Significantly greater top-250-clone fractions characterized tumors relative to blood (p = 0.039).

The template, about 550 ng total RNA, yielded TCR beta cDNA made with a constant-region primer. Modified slightly, ARM-PCR produced TCR beta libraries over three nested multiplex PCR rounds. TCRdb itself ran the multiplex PCR reads through MiXCR, one entry per CDR3 protein. The sample yields around 35,000 distinct CDR3 sequences, roughly 73% seen once. Regarding this clonotype: Antigen unknown.

Co-extracted RNA and DNA came from roughly 20-30 mg of unsorted bulk tissue. Specimen: tumor-adjacent normal liver tissue. The TCR originated in a man aged 40-50 years with primary liver carcinoma and hepatitis B virus infection.

CDR3 loop: CLSSSNRNSYEQYF. CDR3 coding DNA: TGTCTCAGTAGCTCTAACAGGAACTCCTACGAGCAGTACTTC. The rearrangement uses TRBV11-2 and TRBJ2-7, with D perhaps TRBD1 (5 bases). Germline CDR1 and CDR2: SGHAT and FQNNGV. The CDR3 has 14 amino acids.